The present TCR beta chain was sequenced within a study of blood T cell repertoires in COVID-19. Looking at the study overall: Acute and convalescent COVID-19 specimens originated in the United States, Italy and Spain. Nucleic acid was either cDNA or gDNA, and it came from T cells, B-cell-depleted T cells, or PBMCs.

The Seattle patients, enrolled during active infection, were followed longitudinally. Authors' processing steps: Amplified reference gene primers provided the basis for estimating nucleated cell counts. Some clones are missing from TCRdb's copy, which holds only in-frame ones; the method was immunoSEQ multiplex PCR. That table furnishes V, J and clone size, whereas the DNA furnished D and trimming. The data hold approximately 480,000 clones, with 89% observed a single time. CDR1 and CDR2 (germline): SGHNT, YYREEE (reference sequence). This CDR3 contains 13 residues. Trimming cost V 5 bases and J 3 bases, with 9 bases left between them.

V usage is TRBV5-4 and J usage is TRBJ2-1; the D is unclear. The source of this sequence is a man in his late teens or twenties with COVID-19, enrolled during active disease. What was sequenced was peripheral blood. DNA of the CDR3: TGTGCCAGCAGGAGTGATAGCTACAATGAGCAGTTCTTC. Protein product: CASRSDSYNEQFF. Supplemented by reference TRBV5-4 and TRBJ2-1, the full variable domain reads ETGVTQSPTHLIKTRGQQVTLRCSSQSGHNTVSWYQQALGQGPQFIFQYYREEENGRGNFPPRFSGLQFPNYSSELNVNALELDDSALYLCASRSDSYNEQFFGPGTRLTVL.